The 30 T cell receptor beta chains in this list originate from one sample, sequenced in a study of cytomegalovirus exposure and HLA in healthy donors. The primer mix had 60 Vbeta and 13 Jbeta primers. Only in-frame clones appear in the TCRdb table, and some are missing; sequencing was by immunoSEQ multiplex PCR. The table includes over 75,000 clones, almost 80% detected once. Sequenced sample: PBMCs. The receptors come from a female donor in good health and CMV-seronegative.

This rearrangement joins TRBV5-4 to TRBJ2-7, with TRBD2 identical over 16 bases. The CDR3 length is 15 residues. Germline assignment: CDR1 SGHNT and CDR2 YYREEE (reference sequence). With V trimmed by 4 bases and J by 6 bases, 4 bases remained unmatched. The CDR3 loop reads CASSQGLAGGPEQYF. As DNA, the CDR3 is TGTGCCAGCAGCCAGGGACTAGCGGGGGGGCCCGAGCAGTACTTC.

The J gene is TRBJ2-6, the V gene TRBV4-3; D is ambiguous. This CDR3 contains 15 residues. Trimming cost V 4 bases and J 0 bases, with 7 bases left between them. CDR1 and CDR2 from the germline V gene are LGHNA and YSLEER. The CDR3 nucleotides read TGCGCCAGCAGCCCAGAGTACTCTGGGGCCAACGTCCTGACTTTC. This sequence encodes CASSPEYSGANVLTF.

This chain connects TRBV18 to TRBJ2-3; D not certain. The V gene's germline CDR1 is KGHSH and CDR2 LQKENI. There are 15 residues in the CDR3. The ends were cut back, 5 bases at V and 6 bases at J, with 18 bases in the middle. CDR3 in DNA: TGTGCCAGCTCAAGCCCCGACATTAGATCCGATACGCAGTATTTT. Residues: CASSSPDIRSDTQYF.

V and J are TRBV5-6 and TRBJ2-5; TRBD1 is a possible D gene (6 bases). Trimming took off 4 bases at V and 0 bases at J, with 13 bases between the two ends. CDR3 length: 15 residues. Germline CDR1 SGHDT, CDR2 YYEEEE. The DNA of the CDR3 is TGTGCCAGCAGCCTCTATAGGACAGACCAAGAGACCCAGTACTTC. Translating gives CASSLYRTDQETQYF.

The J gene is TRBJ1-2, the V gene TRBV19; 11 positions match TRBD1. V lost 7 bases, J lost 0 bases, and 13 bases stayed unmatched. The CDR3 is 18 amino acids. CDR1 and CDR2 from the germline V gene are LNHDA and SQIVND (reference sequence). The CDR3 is CASTLGGQGAVANYGYTF. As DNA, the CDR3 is TGTGCCAGTACCCTAGGCGGACAGGGGGCTGTAGCTAACTATGGCTACACCTTC. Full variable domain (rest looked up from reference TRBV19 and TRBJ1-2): DGGITQSPKYLFRKEGQNVTLSCEQNLNHDAMYWYRQDPGQGLRLIYYSQIVNDFQKGDIAEGYSVSREKKESFPLTVTSAQKNPTAFYLCASTLGGQGAVANYGYTFGSGTRLTVV.

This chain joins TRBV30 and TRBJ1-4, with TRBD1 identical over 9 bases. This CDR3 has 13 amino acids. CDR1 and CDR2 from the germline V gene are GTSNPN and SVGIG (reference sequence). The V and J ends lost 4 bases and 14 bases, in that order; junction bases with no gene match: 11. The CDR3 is CAWKAGQGGSLFF. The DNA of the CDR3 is TGTGCCTGGAAAGCGGGACAGGGAGGGAGCCTGTTTTTT.

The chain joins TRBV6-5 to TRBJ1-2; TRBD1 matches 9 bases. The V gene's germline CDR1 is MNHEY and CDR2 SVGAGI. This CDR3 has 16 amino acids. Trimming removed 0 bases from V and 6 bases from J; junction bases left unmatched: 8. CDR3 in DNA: TGTGCCAGCAGTTACTCACAGGGGGCGCTTGGGGATGGCTACACCTTC. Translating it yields CASSYSQGALGDGYTF.

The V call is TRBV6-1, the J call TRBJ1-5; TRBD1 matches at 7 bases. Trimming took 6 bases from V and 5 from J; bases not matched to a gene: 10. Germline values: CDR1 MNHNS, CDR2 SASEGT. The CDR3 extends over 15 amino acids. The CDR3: CASSHQQGMDQPQHF. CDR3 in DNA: TGTGCCAGCAGCCATCAACAGGGGATGGATCAGCCCCAGCATTTT.

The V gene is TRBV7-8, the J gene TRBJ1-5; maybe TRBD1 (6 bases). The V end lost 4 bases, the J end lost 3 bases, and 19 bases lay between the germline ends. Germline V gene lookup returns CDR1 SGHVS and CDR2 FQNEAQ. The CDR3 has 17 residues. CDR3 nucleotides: TGTGCCAGCAGCTCCCAACAGGGACATAAGGTCAATCAGCCCCAGCATTTT. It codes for CASSSQQGHKVNQPQHF.

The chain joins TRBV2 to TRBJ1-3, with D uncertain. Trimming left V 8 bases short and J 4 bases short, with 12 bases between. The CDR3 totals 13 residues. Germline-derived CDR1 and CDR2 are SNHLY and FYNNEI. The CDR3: CASGLYDGNTIYF. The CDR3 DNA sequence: TGTGCCAGCGGGCTTTACGACGGAAACACCATATATTTT.

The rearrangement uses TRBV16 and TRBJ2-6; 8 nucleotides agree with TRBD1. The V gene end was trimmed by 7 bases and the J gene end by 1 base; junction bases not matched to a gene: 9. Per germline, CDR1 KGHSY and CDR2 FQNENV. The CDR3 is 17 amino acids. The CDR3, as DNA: TGTGCCAGCACCCTAAACAGGGGGGCGTCTGGGGCCAACGTCCTGACTTTC. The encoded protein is CASTLNRGASGANVLTF.

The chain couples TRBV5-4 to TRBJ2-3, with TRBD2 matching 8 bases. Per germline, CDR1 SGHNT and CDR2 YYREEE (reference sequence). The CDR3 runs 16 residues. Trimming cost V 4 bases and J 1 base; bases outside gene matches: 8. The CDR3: CASSNPTSARTDTQYF. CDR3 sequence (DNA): TGTGCCAGCAGCAACCCGACTAGCGCCCGCACAGATACGCAGTATTTT.

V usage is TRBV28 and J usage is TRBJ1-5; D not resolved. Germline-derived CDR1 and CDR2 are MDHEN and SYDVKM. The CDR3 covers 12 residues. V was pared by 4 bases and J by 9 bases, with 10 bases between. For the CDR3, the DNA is TGTGCCAGCAGTTCGACTCGTTTGCCCCAGCATTTT. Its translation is CASSSTRLPQHF.

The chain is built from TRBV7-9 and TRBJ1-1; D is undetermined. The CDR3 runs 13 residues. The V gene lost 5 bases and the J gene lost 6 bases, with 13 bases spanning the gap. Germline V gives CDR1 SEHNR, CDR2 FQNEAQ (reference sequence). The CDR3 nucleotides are TGTGCCAGCAGCCCTGAGGTCTGGCCTGAAGCTTTCTTT. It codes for CASSPEVWPEAFF. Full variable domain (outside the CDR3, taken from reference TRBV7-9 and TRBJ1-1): DTGVSQNPRHKITKRGQNVTFRCDPISEHNRLYWYRQTLGQGPEFLTYFQNEAQLEKSRLLSDRFSAERPKGSFSTLEIQRTEQGDSAMYLCASSPEVWPEAFFGQGTRLTVV.

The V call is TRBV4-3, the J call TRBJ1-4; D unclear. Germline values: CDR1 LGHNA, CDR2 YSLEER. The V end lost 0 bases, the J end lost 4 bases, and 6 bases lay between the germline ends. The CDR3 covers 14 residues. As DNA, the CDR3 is TGCGCCAGCAGCCAAGATCTTTTTAATGAAAAACTGTTTTTT. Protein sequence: CASSQDLFNEKLFF.

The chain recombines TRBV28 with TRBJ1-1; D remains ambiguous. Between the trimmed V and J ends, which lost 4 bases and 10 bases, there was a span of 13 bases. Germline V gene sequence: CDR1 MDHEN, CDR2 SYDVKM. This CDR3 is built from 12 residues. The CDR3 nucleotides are TGTGCCAGCAGTTCAGGAGCCCGGGGAGCTTTCTTT. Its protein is CASSSGARGAFF.

The CDR3 reads CASSASGTGGQPQHF. The CDR3 nucleotides are TGTGCCAGTAGTGCCTCCGGGACAGGGGGGCAGCCCCAGCATTTT. V gene TRBV19 combines with J gene TRBJ1-5; 11 positions agree with TRBD1. Trimming at V came to 5 bases and at J to 7 bases, leaving 7 bases not matched to a gene. The V gene's germline CDR1 is LNHDA and CDR2 SQIVND (reference sequence). This CDR3 is 15 amino acids long.

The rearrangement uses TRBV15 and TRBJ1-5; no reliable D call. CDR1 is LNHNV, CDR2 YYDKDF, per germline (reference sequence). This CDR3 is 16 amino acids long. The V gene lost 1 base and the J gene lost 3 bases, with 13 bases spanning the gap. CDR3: CATSRGGGVNNQPQHF. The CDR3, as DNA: TGTGCCACCAGCAGAGGAGGCGGGGTTAACAATCAGCCCCAGCATTTT.

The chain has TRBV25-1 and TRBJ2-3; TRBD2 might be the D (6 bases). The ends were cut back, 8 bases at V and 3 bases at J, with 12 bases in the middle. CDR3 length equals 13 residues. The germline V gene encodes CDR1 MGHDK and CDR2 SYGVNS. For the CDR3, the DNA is TGTGCCAGCGGAGGGGTTATGACAGATACGCAGTATTTT. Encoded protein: CASGGVMTDTQYF.

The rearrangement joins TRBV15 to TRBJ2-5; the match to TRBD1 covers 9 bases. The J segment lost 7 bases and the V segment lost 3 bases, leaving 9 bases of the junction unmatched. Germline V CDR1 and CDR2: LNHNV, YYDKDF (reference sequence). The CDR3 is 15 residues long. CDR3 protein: CATSRGQGFGGTQYF. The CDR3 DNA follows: TGTGCCACCAGCAGGGGACAGGGCTTCGGAGGGACCCAGTACTTC.

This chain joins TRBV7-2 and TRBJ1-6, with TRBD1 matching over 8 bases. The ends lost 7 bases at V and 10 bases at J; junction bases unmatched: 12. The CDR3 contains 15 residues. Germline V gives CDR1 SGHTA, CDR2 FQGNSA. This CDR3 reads CASTPVGAGGSPLHF. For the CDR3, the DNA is TGTGCCAGCACCCCCGTCGGGGCAGGGGGCTCACCCCTCCACTTT. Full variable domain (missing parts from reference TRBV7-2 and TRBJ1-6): GAGVSQSPSNKVTEKGKDVELRCDPISGHTALYWYRQSLGQGLEFLIYFQGNSAPDKSGLPSDRFSAERTGGSVSTLTIQRTQQEDSAVYLCASTPVGAGGSPLHFGNGTRLTVT.

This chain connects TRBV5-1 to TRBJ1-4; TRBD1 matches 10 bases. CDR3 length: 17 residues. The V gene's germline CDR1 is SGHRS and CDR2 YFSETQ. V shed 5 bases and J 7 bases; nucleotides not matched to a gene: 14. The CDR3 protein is CASRIGTGEASGEKLFF. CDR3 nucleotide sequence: TGCGCCAGCAGAATCGGGACAGGGGAGGCGTCGGGTGAAAAACTGTTTTTT.

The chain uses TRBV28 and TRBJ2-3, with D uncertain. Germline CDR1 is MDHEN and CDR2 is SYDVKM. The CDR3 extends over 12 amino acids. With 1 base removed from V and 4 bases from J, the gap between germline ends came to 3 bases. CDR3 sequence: CASSLSADTQYF. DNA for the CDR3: TGTGCCAGCAGTTTATCAGCAGATACGCAGTATTTT.

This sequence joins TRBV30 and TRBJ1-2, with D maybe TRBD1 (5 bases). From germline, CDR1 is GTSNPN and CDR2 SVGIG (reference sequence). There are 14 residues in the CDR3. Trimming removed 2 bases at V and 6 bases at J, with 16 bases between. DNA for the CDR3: TGTGCCTGGAGTTTGAGCCAGGCGGGGCATGGCTACACCTTC. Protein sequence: CAWSLSQAGHGYTF.

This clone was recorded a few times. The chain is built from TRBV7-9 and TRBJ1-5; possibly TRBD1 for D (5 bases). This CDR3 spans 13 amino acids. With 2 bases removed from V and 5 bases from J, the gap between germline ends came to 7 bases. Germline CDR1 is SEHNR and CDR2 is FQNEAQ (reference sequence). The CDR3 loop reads CASSLSGDQPQHF. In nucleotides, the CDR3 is TGTGCCAGCAGCTTATCGGGGGATCAGCCCCAGCATTTT.

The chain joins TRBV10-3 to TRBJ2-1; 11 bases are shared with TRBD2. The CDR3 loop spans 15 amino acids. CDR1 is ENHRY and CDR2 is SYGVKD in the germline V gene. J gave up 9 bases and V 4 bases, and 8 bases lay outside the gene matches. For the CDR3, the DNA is TGTGCCATCAGTGGTGGGACTAGCGGTATAAGTGAGCAGTTCTTC. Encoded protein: CAISGGTSGISEQFF.

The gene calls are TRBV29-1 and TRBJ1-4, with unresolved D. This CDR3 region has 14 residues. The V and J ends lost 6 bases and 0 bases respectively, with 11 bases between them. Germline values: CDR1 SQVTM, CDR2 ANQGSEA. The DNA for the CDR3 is TGCAGCGTAGCCGGGTCTGCAACTAATGAAAAACTGTTTTTT. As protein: CSVAGSATNEKLFF. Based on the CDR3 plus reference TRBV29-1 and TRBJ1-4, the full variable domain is SAVISQKPSRDICQRGTSLTIQCQVDSQVTMMFWYRQQPGQSLTLIATANQGSEATYESGFVIDKFPISRPNLTFSTLTVSNMSPEDSSIYLCSVAGSATNEKLFFGSGTQLSVL.

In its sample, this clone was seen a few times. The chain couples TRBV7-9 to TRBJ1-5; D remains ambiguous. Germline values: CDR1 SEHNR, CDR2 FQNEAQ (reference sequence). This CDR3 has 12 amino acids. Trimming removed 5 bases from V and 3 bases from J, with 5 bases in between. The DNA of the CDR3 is TGTGCCAGCAGCCTCCTCAATCAGCCCCAGCATTTT. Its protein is CASSLLNQPQHF.

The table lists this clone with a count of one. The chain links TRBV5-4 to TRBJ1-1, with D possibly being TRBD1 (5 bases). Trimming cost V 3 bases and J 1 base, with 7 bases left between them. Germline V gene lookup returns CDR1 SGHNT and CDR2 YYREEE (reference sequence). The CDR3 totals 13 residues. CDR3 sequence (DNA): TGTGCCAGCAGCTCGACAGCGAACACTGAAGCTTTCTTT. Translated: CASSSTANTEAFF.

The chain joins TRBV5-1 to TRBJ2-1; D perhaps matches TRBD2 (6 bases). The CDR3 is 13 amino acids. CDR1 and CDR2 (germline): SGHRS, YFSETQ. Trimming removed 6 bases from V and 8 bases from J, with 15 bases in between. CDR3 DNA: TGCGCCAGCAAAATCGGAGGGGTGGATGAGCAGTTCTTC. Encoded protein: CASKIGGVDEQFF.